Listed below are T cell receptor beta chains from one sample, sequenced in a study of T cell responses to AZD1222 COVID-19 vaccine. Data came from immunoSEQ multiplex PCR; TCRdb stores just in-frame clones and leaves some out. The sample holds fewer than 150,000 clones, about 90% seen once. This specimen consisted of peripheral blood, obtained 28 days after the second AZD1222 dose. These receptors all stem from an adult who received the AZD1222 COVID-19 vaccine. The CDR3 runs from the conserved cysteine through the conserved F or W. A D gene is named only where the DNA matches it firmly. Expanded clones are given a class, and other clones once, few, many or no size at all.

>TRBJ2-7|TRBV12-3/TRBV12-4|12|-|once
TGTGCCAGCAGTCCTAGTGGCCACGAGCAGTACTTC
CASSPSGHEQYF
>TRBJ1-1|TRBV19|13|TRBD1|-
TGTGCCAGTAGTAGGACAGGGATCACTGAAGCTTTCTTT
CASSRTGITEAFF
>TRBJ1-1|TRBV5-1|17|-|-
TGCGCCAGCAGCTTGGCCATAATGCGGGGGAGAAACACTGAAGCTTTCTTT
CASSLAIMRGRNTEAFF
>TRBJ1-6|TRBV28|15|TRBD1|-
TGTGCCAGCAGTTCTCCGGGACAGGGGAATTCACCCCTCCACTTT
CASSSPGQGNSPLHF
>TRBJ1-6|TRBV9|12|-|-
TGTGCCAGCAGCGGGGGAGATTCACCCCTCCACTTT
CASSGGDSPLHF
>TRBJ1-6|TRBV2|16|-|once
TGTGCCACAATTGGGGTCCCGGGGGTATATAATTCACCCCTCCACTTT
CATIGVPGVYNSPLHF
>TRBJ1-1|TRBV11-2|13|-|-
TGTGCCAGCAGCCTGACGGGGAACACTGAAGCTTTCTTT
CASSLTGNTEAFF
>TRBJ2-7|TRBV5-5|14|-|-
TGTGCCAGCAGAGCGGGACAGAGCTCCTACGAGCAGTACTTC
CASRAGQSSYEQYF
>TRBJ2-1|TRBV15|18|TRBD2|-
TGTGCCACCAGCAGAGATGGACCTAGCGGGAGCTCCTACAATGAGCAGTTCTTC
CATSRDGPSGSSYNEQFF
>TRBJ2-5|TRBV19|17|TRBD2|few
TGTGCCAGTAGTATAGGCAGACTAGCGGGAGCATGGGAGACCCAGTACTTC
CASSIGRLAGAWETQYF
>TRBJ2-5|TRBV5-4|16|-|-
TGTGCCAGCAGCCTGAGACCCCGTGGGTACCAAGAGACCCAGTACTTC
CASSLRPRGYQETQYF
>TRBJ2-3|TRBV3-1/TRBV3-2|14|-|-
TGTGCCAGCAGCCAAGGATTGACGACAGATACGCAGTATTTT
CASSQGLTTDTQYF
>TRBJ1-1|TRBV28|14|-|-
TGTGCCAGCAGAAACAGGGTATTCGACACTGAAGCTTTCTTT
CASRNRVFDTEAFF
>TRBJ1-1|TRBV2|13|TRBD1|once
TGTGCCAGCAGGACAGGGGGGAACACTGAAGCTTTCTTT
CASRTGGNTEAFF
>TRBJ2-1|TRBV19|15|TRBD1|once
TGTGCCAGTAGTATGGGACAGAGCTCCTACAATGAGCAGTTCTTC
CASSMGQSSYNEQFF
>TRBJ1-1|TRBV18|14|TRBD1|-
TGTGCCAGCTCACTGGGACAGACGAACACTGAAGCTTTCTTT
CASSLGQTNTEAFF
>TRBJ1-6|TRBV7-9|13|-|-
TGTGCCAGCAGCTTAGTAGGAAATTCACCCCTCCACTTT
CASSLVGNSPLHF
>TRBJ2-6|TRBV9|18|-|-
TGTGCCAGCAGCGTAAACAGGGGACTACCCACCGGGGCCAACGTCCTGACTTTC
CASSVNRGLPTGANVLTF
>TRBJ2-1|TRBV5-1|13|TRBD2|-
TGCGCCAGCAGCTTTGGGGGGGTACGGGAGCAGTTCTTC
CASSFGGVREQFF
>TRBJ2-2|TRBV3-1/TRBV3-2|14|TRBD2|-
TGTGCCAGCAGCCAGGGCGGGAGCACCGGGGAGCTGTTTTTT
CASSQGGSTGELFF
>TRBJ2-1|TRBV18|13|-|-
TGTGCCAGCTCACCACCGGTTTACAATGAGCAGTTCTTC
CASSPPVYNEQFF
>TRBJ1-6|TRBV3-1/TRBV3-2|15|TRBD1|-
TGTGCCAGCAGCCCAGGGGGCGAGCTTAATTCACCCCTCCACTTT
CASSPGGELNSPLHF
>TRBJ2-2|TRBV9|16|TRBD2|-
TGTGCCAGCAGCGCCTTAGCGGGAACTAACACCGGGGAGCTGTTTTTT
CASSALAGTNTGELFF
>TRBJ1-1|TRBV18|13|-|-
TGTGCCAGCCCAATTGGGCCGGGCACTGAAGCTTTCTTT
CASPIGPGTEAFF
>TRBJ1-1|TRBV25-1|15|-|-
TGTGCCAGCAGGGGGTCTGGAGCTATGAACACTGAAGCTTTCTTT
CASRGSGAMNTEAFF
>TRBJ1-1|TRBV28|15|-|-
TGTGCCAGCAGTTTGAGAAATATATTGAACACTGAAGCTTTCTTT
CASSLRNILNTEAFF
>TRBJ2-3|TRBV10-3|14|-|-
TGTGCCACGATCGGCGGGGTGGGCACAGATACGCAGTATTTT
CATIGGVGTDTQYF
>TRBJ1-5|TRBV6-5|14|-|-
TGTGCCAGCAGTTTGCGGGGAGAGAATCAGCCCCAGCATTTT
CASSLRGENQPQHF
>TRBJ1-3|TRBV6-5|14|-|-
TGTGCCAGCAGTCAGCGAAAGACGGAAATCACCATATATTTT
CASSQRKTEITIYF
>TRBJ2-7|TRBV27|14|TRBD1|-
TGTGCCAGCAGCCGGGACAGGGGCACCTACGAGCAGTACTTC
CASSRDRGTYEQYF
>TRBJ2-5|TRBV6-5|13|-|-
TGTGCCAGCAGTCCGCAGGGGAAAGAGACCCAGTACTTC
CASSPQGKETQYF
>TRBJ1-1|TRBV6-5|15|-|-
TGTGCCAGCAGGCTACTAACGGGGAGGGACACTGAAGCTTTCTTT
CASRLLTGRDTEAFF
>TRBJ2-2|TRBV7-2|15|-|-
TGTGCCAGCAGGAACAAACAGGGGGGGTTCGGGGAGCTGTTTTTT
CASRNKQGGFGELFF
>TRBJ1-1|TRBV6-9|14|TRBD1|-
TGTGCCAGCAGTTCGAGACAGGGACCGAAGGGGGCTTTCTTT
CASSSRQGPKGAFF
>TRBJ2-1|TRBV20-1|11|-|few
TGCAGTGCTAGACTAGGGGCCCTCGTGTTCTTC
CSARLGALVFF
>TRBJ2-7|TRBV4-1|15|TRBD1|-
TGCGCCAGCAGCCAGGTTGGACAGGGGGCTTACGAGCAGTACTTC
CASSQVGQGAYEQYF
>TRBJ2-7|TRBV6-5|15|TRBD2|-
TGTGCCAGCACTCCGATAGCTAGCGGTTCCTACGAGCAGTACTTC
CASTPIASGSYEQYF
>TRBJ1-2|TRBV28|14|-|-
TGTGCCAGCAGTACAGGGCACGCGGCGAATGGCTACACCTTC
CASSTGHAANGYTF